A selection of T cell receptor beta chains follows, all from one sample in a study of neoadjuvant anti-PD-1 for oral cavity cancer. Here immunoSEQ multiplex PCR was the method, and the copy in TCRdb shows in-frame clones only, minus some. This sample has around 16,000 clones; about three quarters occur once, and the top ten carry around 2.7%. This material consisted of PBMCs, taken before nivolumab (anti-PD-1) treatment. Receptors originate from a person between 40 and 80 years old with oral cavity squamous cell carcinoma. Both conserved end residues are part of each CDR3. Each record gives: clone size, J gene, V gene, D gene, CDR3 protein, CDR3 DNA. D genes are given only for firm matches. Part of the rows lack a size; the others show once, few, many or a class for expanded clones.

>NA|TRBJ1-4|TRBV7-8|NA
CASSPEYNEKLFF
TGTGCCAGCAGCCCTGAGTATAATGAAAAACTGTTTTTT
>NA|TRBJ1-4|TRBV7-2|NA
CASSLVPGGSNEKLFF
TGTGCCAGCAGCTTAGTTCCGGGTGGGTCTAATGAAAAACTGTTTTTT
>NA|TRBJ2-5|TRBV7-3|TRBD1
CASSQNTGAGTQYF
TGTGCCAGCAGCCAAAATACAGGGGCCGGGACCCAGTACTTC
>NA|TRBJ2-7|TRBV4-1|NA
CASSQGVIALRGYEQYF
TGCGCCAGCAGCCAAGGCGTTATAGCACTCCGGGGCTACGAGCAGTACTTC
>few|TRBJ1-2|TRBV28|NA
CASSILRDLYGYTF
TGTGCCAGCAGTATCTTGAGAGATCTCTATGGCTACACCTTC
>NA|TRBJ2-1|TRBV9|TRBD1
CASSVVQGTQFF
TGTGCCAGCAGCGTGGTACAGGGGACACAGTTCTTC
>NA|TRBJ1-2|TRBV6-5|NA
CASSSLPNYGYTF
TGTGCCAGCAGTTCACTCCCTAACTATGGCTACACCTTC
>NA|TRBJ1-4|TRBV6-1|TRBD1
CASGGQANEKLFF
TGTGCCAGCGGGGGACAGGCTAATGAAAAACTGTTTTTT
>medium-sized|TRBJ1-2|TRBV5-1|NA
CASSLRSGVNGYTF
TGCGCCAGCAGCTTGCGTTCGGGGGTTAATGGCTACACCTTC
>NA|TRBJ1-1|TRBV7-8|NA
CASSFNRWSNEAFF
TGTGCCAGCAGCTTTAATCGGTGGTCCAATGAAGCTTTCTTT
>once|TRBJ1-2|TRBV6-5|NA
CASSRVREGNYGYTF
TGTGCCAGCAGCCGGGTTAGGGAAGGGAACTATGGCTACACCTTC
>NA|TRBJ2-2|TRBV5-1|TRBD2
CASSTTSGRVGELFF
TGCGCCAGCAGCACGACTAGCGGGAGGGTCGGGGAGCTGTTTTTT
>once|TRBJ2-7|TRBV6-4|NA
CASSGPGLIDYEQYF
TGTGCCAGCAGTGGTCCGGGATTAATCGACTACGAGCAGTACTTC
>once|TRBJ1-2|TRBV11-2|NA
CASSESSGFGGYTF
TGTGCCAGCAGCGAATCGTCGGGGTTTGGGGGCTACACCTTC
>few|TRBJ1-4|TRBV19|NA
CASGAGTTVGKLFF
TGTGCCAGTGGGGCCGGGACAACGGTGGGAAAACTGTTTTTT
>NA|TRBJ2-1|TRBV5-4|NA
CASSSVYNEQFF
TGTGCCAGCAGCTCAGTTTACAATGAGCAGTTCTTC
>few|TRBJ2-7|TRBV27|NA
CASSMRGRREQYF
TGTGCCAGCAGCATGAGGGGGAGGCGGGAGCAGTACTTC
>NA|TRBJ1-3|TRBV4-1|NA
CASSFLGLTGNTIYF
TGCGCCAGCAGCTTTCTAGGTCTAACTGGAAACACCATATATTTT
>NA|TRBJ2-7|TRBV5-1|TRBD2
CASSAALAGGDEQYF
TGCGCCAGCAGCGCGGCGCTAGCGGGAGGGGACGAGCAGTACTTC
>few|TRBJ1-2|TRBV5-4|NA
CASSLDSNYGYTF
TGTGCCAGCAGCTTGGACAGTAACTATGGCTACACCTTC
>NA|TRBJ2-5|TRBV7-9|NA
CASSLGQLRETQYF
TGTGCCAGCAGCTTAGGGCAACTTAGGGAGACCCAGTACTTC
>NA|TRBJ2-1|TRBV6-1|NA
CASSEAFRGGNEQFF
TGTGCCAGCAGTGAAGCGTTTAGGGGGGGCAATGAGCAGTTCTTC
>NA|TRBJ1-3|TRBV7-5|NA
CVRSSGRGNSGNTIYF
TGTGTCAGAAGCTCCGGGCGGGGTAACTCTGGAAACACCATATATTTT
>NA|TRBJ2-2|TRBV7-3|NA
CASSREMGSGELFF
TGTGCCAGCAGCAGGGAGATGGGTTCGGGGGAGCTGTTTTTT
>NA|TRBJ1-4|TRBV11-2|NA
CASSLDRGSNEKLFF
TGTGCCAGCAGCTTAGACAGGGGTTCTAATGAAAAACTGTTTTTT
>NA|TRBJ2-6|TRBV7-9|NA
CAGSGPGANVLTF
TGTGCCGGCTCAGGGCCCGGGGCCAACGTCCTGACTTTC
>NA|TRBJ1-6|TRBV10-1|TRBD1
CASGDSMDSPLHF
TGCGCCAGCGGGGACAGTATGGATTCACCCCTCCACTTT
>NA|TRBJ2-1|TRBV19|NA
CASSIGGDARGNEQFF
TGTGCCAGTAGTATAGGAGGGGATGCAAGGGGCAATGAGCAGTTCTTC
>NA|TRBJ1-5|TRBV19|NA
CASMGSHSWQPQHF
TGTGCCAGTATGGGATCACACTCATGGCAGCCCCAGCATTTT
>NA|TRBJ2-3|TRBV2|TRBD2
CASSAQPSGGTDTQYF
TGTGCCAGCAGTGCGCAGCCTAGCGGCGGCACAGATACGCAGTATTTT
>NA|TRBJ2-1|TRBV29-1|NA
CSGGRYNEQFF
TGCAGCGGTGGGAGATACAATGAGCAGTTCTTC
>NA|TRBJ2-1|TRBV5-1|NA
CASSPGRSFRGSYNEQFF
TGCGCCAGCAGCCCCGGGAGATCCTTCCGGGGGTCCTACAATGAGCAGTTCTTC
>NA|TRBJ2-5|TRBV11-2|NA
CASSLLVKETQYF
TGTGCCAGCAGCTTATTAGTCAAAGAGACCCAGTACTTC
>NA|TRBJ1-1|TRBV7-9|TRBD1
CASSLQGEVGEAFF
TGTGCCAGCAGCCTACAGGGGGAGGTAGGTGAAGCTTTCTTT
>NA|TRBJ1-1|TRBV11-2|NA
CASSLRENTEAFF
TGTGCCAGCAGCCTACGGGAGAACACTGAAGCTTTCTTT
>NA|TRBJ1-4|TRBV15|NA
CATSRERGGGEKLFF
TGTGCCACCAGCAGAGAACGGGGGGGCGGTGAAAAACTGTTTTTT
>NA|TRBJ2-3|TRBV5-1|NA
CASSPDRLSPTIFRHTQYF
TGCGCCAGCAGCCCCGACCGGCTCTCTCCTACTATTTTTAGGCATACGCAGTATTTT